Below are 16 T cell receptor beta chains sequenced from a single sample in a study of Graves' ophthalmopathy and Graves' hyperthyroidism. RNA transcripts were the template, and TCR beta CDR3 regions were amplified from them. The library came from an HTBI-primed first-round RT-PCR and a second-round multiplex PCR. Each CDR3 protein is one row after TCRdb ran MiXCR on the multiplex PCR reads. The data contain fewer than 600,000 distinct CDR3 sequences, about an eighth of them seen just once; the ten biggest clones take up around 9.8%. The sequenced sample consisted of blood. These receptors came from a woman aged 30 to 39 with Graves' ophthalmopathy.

The CDR3 DNA sequence: TGTGCCAGCAGTTCCCGTCTAGCGTCAGAGACCCAGTACTTC. Encoded protein: CASSSRLASETQYF. The chain has TRBV27 and TRBJ2-5; possible D gene TRBD2, 6 bases. V shed 4 bases and J shed 4 bases, with 13 bases lying between them. In germline, CDR1 is MNHEY, CDR2 SMNVEV (reference sequence). The CDR3 extends over 14 amino acids.

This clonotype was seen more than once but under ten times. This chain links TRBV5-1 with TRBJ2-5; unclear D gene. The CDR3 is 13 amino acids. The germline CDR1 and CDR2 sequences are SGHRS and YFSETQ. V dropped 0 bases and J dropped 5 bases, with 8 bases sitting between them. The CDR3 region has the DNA TGCGCCAGCAGCTTGGACGTGGAGGAGACCCAGTACTTC. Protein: CASSLDVEETQYF.

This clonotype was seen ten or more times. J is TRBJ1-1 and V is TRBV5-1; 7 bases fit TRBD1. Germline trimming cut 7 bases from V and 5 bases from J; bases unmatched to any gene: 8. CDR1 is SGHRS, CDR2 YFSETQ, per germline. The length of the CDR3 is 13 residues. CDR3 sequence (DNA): TGCGCCAGCTATGGAGGGGGCGGAACTGAAGCTTTCTTT. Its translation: CASYGGGGTEAFF.

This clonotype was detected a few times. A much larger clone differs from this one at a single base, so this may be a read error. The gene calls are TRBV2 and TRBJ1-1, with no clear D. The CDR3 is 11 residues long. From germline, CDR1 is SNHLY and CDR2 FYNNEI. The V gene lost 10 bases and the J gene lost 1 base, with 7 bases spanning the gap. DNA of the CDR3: TGTGCCATCAATGGGAACACTGAAGCTTTCTTT. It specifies CAINGNTEAFF.

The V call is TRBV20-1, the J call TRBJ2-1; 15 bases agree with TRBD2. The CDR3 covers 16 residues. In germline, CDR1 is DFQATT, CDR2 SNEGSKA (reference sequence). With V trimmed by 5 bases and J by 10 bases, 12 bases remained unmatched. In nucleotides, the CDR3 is TGCAGTGCTGCCCGATGGACTAGCGGGAGGGTCGGCGAGCAGTTCTTC. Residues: CSAARWTSGRVGEQFF.

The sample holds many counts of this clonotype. This chain's CDR3 is CASSLVAQLEAFF. The CDR3 DNA is TGTGCCAGCAGCTTGGTTGCACAGCTTGAAGCTTTCTTT. V gene TRBV5-6 combines with J gene TRBJ1-1; no definite D call. Trimming took 0 bases from V and 7 from J, leaving 10 bases between them. The germline gives CDR1 SGHDT, CDR2 YYEEEE. CDR3 length: 13 amino acids.

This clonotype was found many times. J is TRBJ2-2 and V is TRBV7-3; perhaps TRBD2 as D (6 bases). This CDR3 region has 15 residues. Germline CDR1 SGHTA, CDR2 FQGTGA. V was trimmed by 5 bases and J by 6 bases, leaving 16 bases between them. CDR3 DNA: TGTGCCAGCAGCCCAGGGACTGGCTGGTCCGGGGAGCTGTTTTTT. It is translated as CASSPGTGWSGELFF.

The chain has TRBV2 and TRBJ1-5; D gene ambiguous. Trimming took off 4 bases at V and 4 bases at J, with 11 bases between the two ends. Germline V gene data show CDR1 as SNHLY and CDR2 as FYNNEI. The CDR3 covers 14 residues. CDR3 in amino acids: CASSGTRINQPQHF. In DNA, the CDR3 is TGTGCCAGCAGTGGGACGAGAATTAATCAGCCCCAGCATTTT.

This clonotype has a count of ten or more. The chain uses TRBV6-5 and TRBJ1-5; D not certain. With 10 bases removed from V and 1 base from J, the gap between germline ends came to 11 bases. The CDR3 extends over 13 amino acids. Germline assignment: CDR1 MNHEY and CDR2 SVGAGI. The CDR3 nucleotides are TGTGCCACCTGGGTCAGCAGCAATCAGCCCCAGCATTTT. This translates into CATWVSSNQPQHF.

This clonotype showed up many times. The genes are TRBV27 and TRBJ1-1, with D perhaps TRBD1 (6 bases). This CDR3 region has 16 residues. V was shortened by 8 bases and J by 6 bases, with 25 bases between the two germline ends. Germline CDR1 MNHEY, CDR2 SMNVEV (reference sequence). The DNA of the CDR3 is TGTGCCAGCTCGGGGCCGGGGGGCGCAGGGTTGGCTGAAGCTTTCTTT. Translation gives CASSGPGGAGLAEAFF.

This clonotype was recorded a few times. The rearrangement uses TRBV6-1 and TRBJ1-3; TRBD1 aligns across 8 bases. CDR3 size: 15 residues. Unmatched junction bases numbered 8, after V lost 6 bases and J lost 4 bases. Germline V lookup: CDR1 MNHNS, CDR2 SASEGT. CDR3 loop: CASRPQGAQGNTIYF. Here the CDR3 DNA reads TGTGCCAGCAGGCCTCAGGGGGCGCAGGGAAACACCATATATTTT.

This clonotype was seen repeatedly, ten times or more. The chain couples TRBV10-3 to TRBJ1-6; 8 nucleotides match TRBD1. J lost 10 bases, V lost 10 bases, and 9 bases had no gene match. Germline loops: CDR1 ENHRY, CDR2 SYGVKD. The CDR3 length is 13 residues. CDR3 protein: CATRGQVESPLHF. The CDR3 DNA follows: TGTGCCACCCGGGGACAGGTGGAATCACCCCTCCACTTT.

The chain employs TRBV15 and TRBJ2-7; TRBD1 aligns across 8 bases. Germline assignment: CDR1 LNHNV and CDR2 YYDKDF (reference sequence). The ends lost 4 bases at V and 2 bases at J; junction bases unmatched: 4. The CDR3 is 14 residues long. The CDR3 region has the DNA TGTGCCACCAGCATGACAGGGGTGACCTACGAGCAGTACTTC. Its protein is CATSMTGVTYEQYF.

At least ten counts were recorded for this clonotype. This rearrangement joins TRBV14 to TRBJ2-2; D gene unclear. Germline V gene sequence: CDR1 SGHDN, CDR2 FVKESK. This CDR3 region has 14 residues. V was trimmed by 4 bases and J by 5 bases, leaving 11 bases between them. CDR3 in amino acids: CASSLGEWTGELFF. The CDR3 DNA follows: TGTGCCAGCAGCCTTGGGGAATGGACCGGGGAGCTGTTTTTT.

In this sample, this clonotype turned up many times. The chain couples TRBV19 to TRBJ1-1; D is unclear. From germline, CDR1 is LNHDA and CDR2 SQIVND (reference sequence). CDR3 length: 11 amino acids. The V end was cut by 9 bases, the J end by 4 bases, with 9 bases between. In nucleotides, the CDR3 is TGTGCCAGCACGAGAGTCACTGAAGCTTTCTTT. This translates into CASTRVTEAFF.

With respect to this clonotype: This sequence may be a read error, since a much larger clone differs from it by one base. This CDR3 reads CASRALVGQPDQETKYF. The CDR3 coding sequence is TGTGCCAGCAGGGCCCTCGTAGGGCAGCCAGACCAAGAGACCAAGTACTTC. This chain joins TRBV6-1 and TRBJ2-5; D uncertain. CDR1 is MNHNS, CDR2 SASEGT, per germline. CDR3 length equals 17 residues.